The rows below give T cell receptor beta chains drawn from one sample of a study of response to subunit inactivated influenza vaccine. TCRdb reprocessed the RT-PCR reads with MiXCR, giving one entry per CDR3 protein. The table includes approximately 500,000 distinct CDR3 sequences, 11% to 15% detected once. Sequenced here: PBMCs from blood, sampled approximately 13 days after vaccination. These TCRs come from a man aged 50-59 years who received an inactivated influenza vaccine. CDR3s include the opening cysteine and the closing phenylalanine or tryptophan. Each record gives: clone size, D gene, V gene, J gene, CDR3 DNA, CDR3 protein. A D gene is named only where the DNA matches it firmly. The size field is filled for only some rows; it gives once, few, many or a size class.

clone_size: -
d_call: TRBD2
v_call: TRBV7-2
j_call: TRBJ2-7
cdr3_nt: TGTGCCCGAGCTAAGACTAGCGAGACCTACGAGCAGTACTTC
cdr3_aa: CARAKTSETYEQYF

clone_size: few
d_call: -
v_call: TRBV9
j_call: TRBJ2-1
cdr3_nt: TGTGCCAGCAGCGTAGCGTCAGGGAACAACAATGAGCAGTTCTTC
cdr3_aa: CASSVASGNNNEQFF

clone_size: -
d_call: -
v_call: TRBV24-1
j_call: TRBJ1-3
cdr3_nt: TGTGCCACCAGTGATCCTAGGACTGCTTCTGGAAACACCATATATTTT
cdr3_aa: CATSDPRTASGNTIYF

clone_size: -
d_call: TRBD1
v_call: TRBV28
j_call: TRBJ1-2
cdr3_nt: TGTGCCAGCAGTTTAAGGACAGGGGTTGGCTACACCTTC
cdr3_aa: CASSLRTGVGYTF

clone_size: many
d_call: TRBD2
v_call: TRBV12-3/TRBV12-4
j_call: TRBJ2-7
cdr3_nt: TGTGCCAGCAGTTTCGTGCGGGAGGGGGGCTACGAGCAGTACTTC
cdr3_aa: CASSFVREGGYEQYF

clone_size: -
d_call: TRBD2
v_call: TRBV2
j_call: TRBJ2-3
cdr3_nt: TGTGCCAGCAGGCCGACTAGCGGGAGGGCCCCAGATACGCAGTATTTT
cdr3_aa: CASRPTSGRAPDTQYF

clone_size: few
d_call: -
v_call: TRBV6-1
j_call: TRBJ1-5
cdr3_nt: TGTGCCAGCATGGTGGGGCCGGGAACCCAGCCCCAGCATTTT
cdr3_aa: CASMVGPGTQPQHF

clone_size: -
d_call: -
v_call: TRBV7-8
j_call: TRBJ1-1
cdr3_nt: TGTGCCAGCAGCTTAGGGGAGGTGAACACTGAAGCTTTCTTT
cdr3_aa: CASSLGEVNTEAFF

clone_size: many
d_call: TRBD1
v_call: TRBV10-2
j_call: TRBJ2-3
cdr3_nt: TGCGCCAGCAGTGACTTACCGGGACAGCCCACAGATACGCAGTATTTT
cdr3_aa: CASSDLPGQPTDTQYF

clone_size: few
d_call: -
v_call: TRBV2
j_call: TRBJ1-1
cdr3_nt: TGTGCCAGCAGCCCGTGGGCCCAAGGCACTGAAGCTTTCTTT
cdr3_aa: CASSPWAQGTEAFF

clone_size: many
d_call: -
v_call: TRBV20-1
j_call: TRBJ1-5
cdr3_nt: TGCAGTGCTAGAGTGGGGGCGCCTGGTCAGCCCCAGCATTTT
cdr3_aa: CSARVGAPGQPQHF

clone_size: -
d_call: -
v_call: TRBV14
j_call: TRBJ2-1
cdr3_nt: TGTGCCAGCAGCCAAGATCGTGTTCGGCAGAATGAGCAGTTCTTC
cdr3_aa: CASSQDRVRQNEQFF

clone_size: few
d_call: TRBD1
v_call: TRBV20-1
j_call: TRBJ1-2
cdr3_nt: TGCAGTGCTCTTGACAGGGTGAACTATGGCTACACCTTC
cdr3_aa: CSALDRVNYGYTF

clone_size: many
d_call: TRBD1
v_call: TRBV11-2
j_call: TRBJ2-1
cdr3_nt: TGTGCCAGCAGCTTAACCGGGACAGGGGTTAGTGAGCAGTTCTTC
cdr3_aa: CASSLTGTGVSEQFF

clone_size: few
d_call: -
v_call: TRBV29-1
j_call: TRBJ2-7
cdr3_nt: TGCAGCGTTGAAGTACAGGGAAGCTCCTACGAGCAGTACTTC
cdr3_aa: CSVEVQGSSYEQYF

clone_size: few
d_call: -
v_call: TRBV20-1
j_call: TRBJ2-3
cdr3_nt: TGCAGTGCCCCAAGAAGCACAGATACGCAGTATTTT
cdr3_aa: CSAPRSTDTQYF

clone_size: many
d_call: -
v_call: TRBV7-9
j_call: TRBJ1-2
cdr3_nt: TGTGCCAGCAGCTTGAACGAATATGGCTACACCTTC
cdr3_aa: CASSLNEYGYTF

clone_size: many
d_call: TRBD2
v_call: TRBV4-1
j_call: TRBJ2-7
cdr3_nt: TGCGCCAGCAGCCAAATTCGGACTAGCGAGTACGAGCAGTACTTC
cdr3_aa: CASSQIRTSEYEQYF

clone_size: once
d_call: -
v_call: TRBV20-1
j_call: TRBJ2-3
cdr3_nt: TGCAGTGCTAGAGATCGGCCCACGGCGGATACGCAGTATTTT
cdr3_aa: CSARDRPTADTQYF

clone_size: many
d_call: -
v_call: TRBV7-8
j_call: TRBJ2-2
cdr3_nt: TGTGCCAGCAGCTTAGTAGGCCCCGGGGAGCTGTTTTTT
cdr3_aa: CASSLVGPGELFF

clone_size: few
d_call: -
v_call: TRBV5-1
j_call: TRBJ1-2
cdr3_nt: TGCGCCAGCAGCCCATCGGCTGGTAGCTATGGCTACACCTTC
cdr3_aa: CASSPSAGSYGYTF

clone_size: few
d_call: TRBD2
v_call: TRBV28
j_call: TRBJ2-7
cdr3_nt: TGTGCCAGCAGTTTATCTCGGACTAGCGGGAACTACTACGAGCAGTACTTC
cdr3_aa: CASSLSRTSGNYYEQYF

clone_size: many
d_call: TRBD2
v_call: TRBV4-2
j_call: TRBJ2-7
cdr3_nt: TGTGCCAGCAGCCAAGACCTAGCGGGAGGCTACGAGCAGTACTTC
cdr3_aa: CASSQDLAGGYEQYF

clone_size: many
d_call: -
v_call: TRBV3-1
j_call: TRBJ2-7
cdr3_nt: TGTGCCAGCAGCCAACAGTTGAGCTCCTACGAGCAGTACTTC
cdr3_aa: CASSQQLSSYEQYF

clone_size: few
d_call: -
v_call: TRBV6-2/TRBV6-3
j_call: TRBJ2-5
cdr3_nt: TGTGCCAGCAGTTATCCCAGGGGATACGGCCAAGAGACCCAGTACTTC
cdr3_aa: CASSYPRGYGQETQYF

clone_size: -
d_call: -
v_call: TRBV29-1
j_call: TRBJ2-5
cdr3_nt: TGCAGCGTTGAAGTACGGCTCAACCAAGAGACCCAGTACTTC
cdr3_aa: CSVEVRLNQETQYF

clone_size: -
d_call: -
v_call: TRBV7-8
j_call: TRBJ2-1
cdr3_nt: TGTGCCAGCAGCTTAGCTCGGGACGCGGAGCAGTTCTTC
cdr3_aa: CASSLARDAEQFF

clone_size: many
d_call: -
v_call: TRBV6-6
j_call: TRBJ1-5
cdr3_nt: TGTGCCAGCAGAGGACGGGAGAATCAGCCCCAGCATTTT
cdr3_aa: CASRGRENQPQHF

clone_size: -
d_call: TRBD1
v_call: TRBV5-1
j_call: TRBJ2-1
cdr3_nt: TGCGCCAGCCTTTTGGGAACAGGGGCTAACAATGAGCAGTTCTTC
cdr3_aa: CASLLGTGANNEQFF

clone_size: -
d_call: TRBD2
v_call: TRBV13
j_call: TRBJ2-3
cdr3_nt: TGTGCCAGCAGCTTGAACGGCGGGAGGGCCAGGGATACGCAGTATTTT
cdr3_aa: CASSLNGGRARDTQYF

clone_size: many
d_call: -
v_call: TRBV5-1
j_call: TRBJ1-1
cdr3_nt: TGCGCCAGCAGCTTGGCTGGGGGGGACACTGAAGCTTTCTTT
cdr3_aa: CASSLAGGDTEAFF

clone_size: -
d_call: -
v_call: TRBV20-1
j_call: TRBJ1-2
cdr3_nt: TGCAGTGGGTCACGAGGGAGAGATGGCTACACCTTC
cdr3_aa: CSGSRGRDGYTF

clone_size: few
d_call: TRBD1
v_call: TRBV7-2
j_call: TRBJ1-2
cdr3_nt: TGTGCCAGCAGCCGCGGGACAGCTAACTATGGCTACACCTTC
cdr3_aa: CASSRGTANYGYTF

clone_size: many
d_call: -
v_call: TRBV13
j_call: TRBJ2-6
cdr3_nt: TGTGCCAGCAGCCTTCAGGGGTCCGGGGCCAACGTCCTGACTTTC
cdr3_aa: CASSLQGSGANVLTF

clone_size: -
d_call: -
v_call: TRBV30
j_call: TRBJ1-2
cdr3_nt: TGTGCCTGGAGTTCAGGGGATAACTATGGCTACACCTTC
cdr3_aa: CAWSSGDNYGYTF

clone_size: few
d_call: -
v_call: TRBV12-3/TRBV12-4
j_call: TRBJ2-5
cdr3_nt: TGTGCCAGCAGTATCGATGGCTCGCGCGTCCAGTACTTC
cdr3_aa: CASSIDGSRVQYF

clone_size: -
d_call: -
v_call: TRBV3-1
j_call: TRBJ1-6
cdr3_nt: TGTGCCAGCAGCCAAGAGGGGAGGTCACCCCTCCACTTT
cdr3_aa: CASSQEGRSPLHF

clone_size: few
d_call: -
v_call: TRBV12-3/TRBV12-4
j_call: TRBJ2-1
cdr3_nt: TGTGCCAGCAGTTCCCCGGGGACGTACAATGAGCAGTTCTTC
cdr3_aa: CASSSPGTYNEQFF

clone_size: -
d_call: -
v_call: TRBV28
j_call: TRBJ2-2
cdr3_nt: TGTGCCAGCAAAAAGGCCACGGGGCTGTTTTTT
cdr3_aa: CASKKATGLFF

clone_size: -
d_call: -
v_call: TRBV2
j_call: TRBJ1-5
cdr3_nt: TGTGCCAGCAGTGAACGCCGACAGACTAGCAATCAGCCCCAGCATTTT
cdr3_aa: CASSERRQTSNQPQHF

clone_size: few
d_call: -
v_call: TRBV20-1
j_call: TRBJ1-1
cdr3_nt: TGCAGTGCTCTCCGTACATCCTATGCTGAAGCTTTCTTT
cdr3_aa: CSALRTSYAEAFF

clone_size: few
d_call: TRBD2
v_call: TRBV29-1
j_call: TRBJ2-7
cdr3_nt: TGCAGCGTTGGCAGGGAGGGGAGCGAGCAGTACTTC
cdr3_aa: CSVGREGSEQYF

clone_size: -
d_call: -
v_call: TRBV30
j_call: TRBJ2-1
cdr3_nt: TGTGCCTGGAGTGTAGGGAGTAGTTTTAATGAGCAGTTCTTC
cdr3_aa: CAWSVGSSFNEQFF

clone_size: -
d_call: -
v_call: TRBV7-9
j_call: TRBJ2-3
cdr3_nt: TGTGCCAGCAGCCTAACCCTATTAGCGGCGCTCACAGATACGCAGTATTTT
cdr3_aa: CASSLTLLAALTDTQYF

clone_size: few
d_call: -
v_call: TRBV5-1
j_call: TRBJ1-6
cdr3_nt: TGCGCCAGCAGCTTGGGGGGAATCAATAATTCACCCCTCCACTTT
cdr3_aa: CASSLGGINNSPLHF

clone_size: -
d_call: -
v_call: TRBV4-1
j_call: TRBJ1-2
cdr3_nt: TGCGCCAGCAGCCAAGATAACAGTCGTGGTAACTATGGCTACACCTTC
cdr3_aa: CASSQDNSRGNYGYTF

clone_size: -
d_call: -
v_call: TRBV10-3
j_call: TRBJ2-2
cdr3_nt: TGTGCCATCAGTGAACTTGGAGGGCTAACGAACACCGGGGAGCTGTTTTTT
cdr3_aa: CAISELGGLTNTGELFF

clone_size: many
d_call: TRBD1
v_call: TRBV14
j_call: TRBJ2-1
cdr3_nt: TGTGCCAGCAGCCAAGGACAGGGGTGGTACAATGAGCAGTTCTTC
cdr3_aa: CASSQGQGWYNEQFF

clone_size: few
d_call: -
v_call: TRBV30
j_call: TRBJ1-5
cdr3_nt: TGTGCCTGGAGTGTCCGAGGACAGTTTAGCAATCAGCCCCAGCATTTT
cdr3_aa: CAWSVRGQFSNQPQHF

clone_size: -
d_call: -
v_call: TRBV6-1
j_call: TRBJ1-5
cdr3_nt: TGTGCCAGCAGTCGGAGGGGTAGCAATCAGCCCCAGCATTTT
cdr3_aa: CASSRRGSNQPQHF

clone_size: -
d_call: TRBD2
v_call: TRBV7-9
j_call: TRBJ2-1
cdr3_nt: TGTGCCAGCAGCCCGGGACTATCCGCACTCTACAATGAGCAGTTCTTC
cdr3_aa: CASSPGLSALYNEQFF

clone_size: -
d_call: -
v_call: TRBV5-1
j_call: TRBJ2-1
cdr3_nt: TGCGCCAGCAGCTTTGGAAGTGAGTACAATGAGCAGTTCTTC
cdr3_aa: CASSFGSEYNEQFF

clone_size: many
d_call: -
v_call: TRBV20-1
j_call: TRBJ2-3
cdr3_nt: TGCAGTGCCAAGGGTTCTAGCGGAGGGGGCCCAGATACGCAGTATTTT
cdr3_aa: CSAKGSSGGGPDTQYF